The clone carrying this TCR beta chain was detected many times. Its antigen is currently unknown. Amplified TCR beta CDR3 regions derived from RNA transcripts. First-round RT-PCR of the TCR CDR3 relied on the HTBI primer set. From the multiplex PCR reads, TCRdb called clonotypes with MiXCR, one entry per CDR3 protein. The sample contains more than 300,000 distinct CDR3 sequences, about 18% of which appear only once. In germline, CDR1 is SNHLY, CDR2 FYNNEI. The CDR3 runs 13 residues. The V gene lost 3 bases and the J gene lost 5 bases, with 11 bases spanning the gap. These data originate in a study of T cells in Graves' hyperthyroidism and ophthalmopathy. Findings and caveats of the study: Most thyroid clonotypes expanded above 0.001 were also detected in blood.

The V call is TRBV2, the J call TRBJ2-7, with TRBD2 as a possible D gene (7 bases). The source material was blood. This receptor was identified in a young man with Graves' ophthalmopathy. The CDR3, as DNA: TGTGCCAGCAGTGAGGGCGGGGGCGACGAGCAGTACTTC. It encodes CASSEGGGDEQYF.